The rows below give T cell receptor beta chains drawn from one sample of a study of T cells after posttransplantation cyclophosphamide. Only in-frame clones appear in the TCRdb table, and some are missing; sequencing was by immunoSEQ multiplex PCR. The sample yields about 14,000 clones, without any singletons. The specimen comprised PBMCs, sampled approximately 1,100 days after allogeneic stem cell transplant with posttransplant cyclophosphamide. These receptors all stem from a female patient in her forties or fifties who received an allogeneic stem cell transplant from a related donor, was CMV-positive, and had no GVHD. The graft donor may account for some of the T cells. Each CDR3 is given with its conserved first and last residue. Each record gives: V gene, D gene, J gene, clone size, CDR3 DNA, CDR3 protein. The D gene is left open where the match is weak. Some rows have no size entry. The others give once, few or many, or a class for an expanded clone.

V gene: TRBV11-2; D gene: TRBD2; J gene: TRBJ2-1; clone size: many; CDR3 DNA: TGTGCCAGCAGCAGGACTAGGACCGGGGAGCAGTTCTTC; CDR3 protein: CASSRTRTGEQFF
V gene: TRBV4-3; D gene: TRBD1; J gene: TRBJ2-3; clone size: many; CDR3 DNA: TGCGCCAGCAGCCAAGATTTGCCCGACAGGGGGCAGGCAGATACGCAGTATTTT; CDR3 protein: CASSQDLPDRGQADTQYF
V gene: TRBV9; D gene: TRBD1; J gene: TRBJ1-6; clone size: .; CDR3 DNA: TGTGCCAGCAGCGGGACAGGGAGTTATAATTCACCCCTCCACTTT; CDR3 protein: CASSGTGSYNSPLHF
V gene: TRBV29-1; D gene: TRBD1; J gene: TRBJ2-7; clone size: many; CDR3 DNA: TGCAGCGTGATTAGCGGACAGGGGAACGAGCAGTACTTC; CDR3 protein: CSVISGQGNEQYF
V gene: TRBV29-1; D gene: .; J gene: TRBJ2-7; clone size: few; CDR3 DNA: TGCAGCGCCAAACGCCCGGGGAACGAGCAGTACTTC; CDR3 protein: CSAKRPGNEQYF
V gene: TRBV5-1; D gene: TRBD1; J gene: TRBJ1-6; clone size: many; CDR3 DNA: TGCGCCAGCAGCTTATTCTCAGGGGGAAGCTCCTATAATTCACCCCTCCACTTT; CDR3 protein: CASSLFSGGSSYNSPLHF
V gene: TRBV7-6; D gene: .; J gene: TRBJ2-2; clone size: many; CDR3 DNA: TGTGCGAGCCTACAGGGAACCGGGGAGCTGTTTTTT; CDR3 protein: CASLQGTGELFF
V gene: TRBV11-2; D gene: TRBD1; J gene: TRBJ1-2; clone size: .; CDR3 DNA: TGTGCCAGCAGCTTAGACCCGTTCTTTGACAGGGTTGATGGCTACACCTTC; CDR3 protein: CASSLDPFFDRVDGYTF
V gene: TRBV5-1; D gene: .; J gene: TRBJ2-2; clone size: many; CDR3 DNA: TGCGCCAGCAGCTTGGGACAGCTGAACACCGGGGAGCTGTTTTTT; CDR3 protein: CASSLGQLNTGELFF
V gene: TRBV9; D gene: .; J gene: TRBJ2-7; clone size: few; CDR3 DNA: TGTGCCAGTATTTTCAAACAGGAGACGGCCTACGAGCAGTACTTC; CDR3 protein: CASIFKQETAYEQYF
V gene: TRBV4-3; D gene: TRBD2; J gene: TRBJ2-2; clone size: many; CDR3 DNA: TGCGCCAGCAGCCAGCTCGGGGGGGCGCGCACCGGGGAGCTGTTTTTT; CDR3 protein: CASSQLGGARTGELFF
V gene: TRBV7-3; D gene: TRBD1; J gene: TRBJ1-6; clone size: many; CDR3 DNA: TGTGCCAGCAGCCTGACAGGGTATAATTCACCCCTCCACTTT; CDR3 protein: CASSLTGYNSPLHF
V gene: TRBV4-1; D gene: TRBD1; J gene: TRBJ1-1; clone size: many; CDR3 DNA: TGCGCCAGCAGCCATGGGACAGGGGGGGGTGGGGGAACAACTGAAGCTTTCTTT; CDR3 protein: CASSHGTGGGGGTTEAFF
V gene: TRBV28; D gene: .; J gene: TRBJ1-2; clone size: many; CDR3 DNA: TGTGCCAGCAGTCGTTCGGACTATCTTATGGGCTACACCTTC; CDR3 protein: CASSRSDYLMGYTF
V gene: TRBV5-1; D gene: .; J gene: TRBJ1-1; clone size: many; CDR3 DNA: TGCGCCAGCAGCCCGGTGGGAGGAGAGAACACTGAAGCTTTCTTT; CDR3 protein: CASSPVGGENTEAFF
V gene: TRBV19; D gene: .; J gene: TRBJ2-3; clone size: many; CDR3 DNA: TGTGCCAGTAGTATAGATCAGGGATCTGGCGCAGATACGCAGTATTTT; CDR3 protein: CASSIDQGSGADTQYF
V gene: TRBV14; D gene: .; J gene: TRBJ2-7; clone size: many; CDR3 DNA: TGTGCCAGCAGCCGGATACAGAGCTACGAGCAGTACTTC; CDR3 protein: CASSRIQSYEQYF
V gene: TRBV25-1; D gene: .; J gene: TRBJ2-5; clone size: .; CDR3 DNA: TGTGCCAGCAGTGAAAGGACTATTCAAGAGACCCAGTACTTC; CDR3 protein: CASSERTIQETQYF
V gene: TRBV7-2; D gene: .; J gene: TRBJ2-3; clone size: many; CDR3 DNA: TGTGCCAGCAGCTTAGAGCGCGGGGCCAGGACGCAGTATTTT; CDR3 protein: CASSLERGARTQYF
V gene: TRBV9; D gene: .; J gene: TRBJ1-3; clone size: many; CDR3 DNA: TGTGCCAGCAGCCCCGGGGTGTACGGAAACACCATATATTTT; CDR3 protein: CASSPGVYGNTIYF
V gene: TRBV7-9; D gene: TRBD1; J gene: TRBJ1-4; clone size: few; CDR3 DNA: TGTGCCAGCAGCACAGGACAGGTGGTATCAACTAATGAAAAACTGTTTTTT; CDR3 protein: CASSTGQVVSTNEKLFF
V gene: TRBV29-1; D gene: .; J gene: TRBJ2-7; clone size: few; CDR3 DNA: TGCAGCGTTGTGGGGCGGACCGGGCCCTACGAGCAGTACTTC; CDR3 protein: CSVVGRTGPYEQYF
V gene: TRBV11-2; D gene: TRBD2; J gene: TRBJ2-3; clone size: many; CDR3 DNA: TGTGCCAGCAGCTTAGCGGGGGGGCTTGATACGCAGTATTTT; CDR3 protein: CASSLAGGLDTQYF
V gene: TRBV7-9; D gene: .; J gene: TRBJ2-2; clone size: many; CDR3 DNA: TGTGCCAGCAGCCCGCGGAGGGACAACACCGGGGAGCTGTTTTTT; CDR3 protein: CASSPRRDNTGELFF
V gene: TRBV12-5; D gene: .; J gene: TRBJ2-1; clone size: many; CDR3 DNA: TGTGCTAGTGGTTTGGGGACAGTTTACAATGAGCAGTTCTTC; CDR3 protein: CASGLGTVYNEQFF
V gene: TRBV12-2; D gene: .; J gene: TRBJ1-1; clone size: many; CDR3 DNA: TGTGCAAGTCGCCCCCAAGGGTCGGGGTCGGGCACTGAAGCTTTCTTT; CDR3 protein: CASRPQGSGSGTEAFF
V gene: TRBV18; D gene: TRBD1; J gene: TRBJ1-1; clone size: few; CDR3 DNA: TGTGCCAGCTCACCACCGCGACAGGGAGGCGCTGAAGCTTTCTTT; CDR3 protein: CASSPPRQGGAEAFF
V gene: TRBV4-2; D gene: TRBD2; J gene: TRBJ2-1; clone size: few; CDR3 DNA: TGTGCCAGCAGCCAAGAATGGGCGGGGGTCCGTGTCAATGAGCAGTTCTTC; CDR3 protein: CASSQEWAGVRVNEQFF
V gene: TRBV6-4; D gene: TRBD2; J gene: TRBJ2-1; clone size: many; CDR3 DNA: TGTGCCAGCAGTGACTCGAGCGGGGGGGACTACAATGAGCAGTTCTTC; CDR3 protein: CASSDSSGGDYNEQFF
V gene: TRBV27; D gene: .; J gene: TRBJ1-6; clone size: many; CDR3 DNA: TGTGCCAGCAGTTTAATCAGGGAGGGGCCCCTCCACTTT; CDR3 protein: CASSLIREGPLHF
V gene: TRBV5-4; D gene: TRBD1; J gene: TRBJ1-2; clone size: .; CDR3 DNA: TGTGCCAGCAGCTTGACAGGGGGGGTCTATGGCTACACCTTC; CDR3 protein: CASSLTGGVYGYTF
V gene: TRBV5-1; D gene: TRBD1; J gene: TRBJ1-1; clone size: many; CDR3 DNA: TGCGCCAGCAGCTTACTACAGGGGCCTGAAGCTTTCTTT; CDR3 protein: CASSLLQGPEAFF
V gene: TRBV27; D gene: TRBD1; J gene: TRBJ2-5; clone size: many; CDR3 DNA: TGTGCCAGCAGTTTAAGGGCAGCAGGGGGCGGATGGGGCCAAGAGACCCAGTACTTC; CDR3 protein: CASSLRAAGGGWGQETQYF
V gene: TRBV4-1; D gene: .; J gene: TRBJ1-4; clone size: many; CDR3 DNA: TGCGCCAGCAGCCCACGGGATACGGTCACTACTAATGAAAAACTGTTTTTT; CDR3 protein: CASSPRDTVTTNEKLFF
V gene: TRBV9; D gene: TRBD2; J gene: TRBJ2-7; clone size: many; CDR3 DNA: TGTGCCAGCAGCGCGGGAGGGGGGACTAGCGGGCTTCCCTACGAGCAGTACTTC; CDR3 protein: CASSAGGGTSGLPYEQYF
V gene: TRBV5-1; D gene: TRBD1; J gene: TRBJ1-2; clone size: many; CDR3 DNA: TGCGCCAGCAGCTTGCGAGGGACAGGGGCCAATAACTATGGCTACACCTTC; CDR3 protein: CASSLRGTGANNYGYTF
V gene: TRBV2; D gene: TRBD1; J gene: TRBJ2-7; clone size: many; CDR3 DNA: TGTGCCAGCAGCCTACGGGACAGGTACGAGCAGTACTTC; CDR3 protein: CASSLRDRYEQYF
V gene: TRBV4-1; D gene: TRBD1; J gene: TRBJ2-7; clone size: .; CDR3 DNA: TGCGCCAGCAGTGTCCCGGGACAGGGAAACTACGAGCAGTACTTC; CDR3 protein: CASSVPGQGNYEQYF
V gene: TRBV6-5; D gene: .; J gene: TRBJ2-7; clone size: many; CDR3 DNA: TGTGCCAGCAGTTCTCGGGACTGGCCCTACGAGCAGTACTTC; CDR3 protein: CASSSRDWPYEQYF
V gene: TRBV7-9; D gene: .; J gene: TRBJ1-5; clone size: many; CDR3 DNA: TGTGCCAGCAGCCCCGGGACAAGCAATCAGCCCCAGCATTTT; CDR3 protein: CASSPGTSNQPQHF
V gene: TRBV15; D gene: TRBD1; J gene: TRBJ2-7; clone size: many; CDR3 DNA: TGTGCCACCAGTATATACAGGGGGCCCTCCTACGAGCAGTACTTC; CDR3 protein: CATSIYRGPSYEQYF